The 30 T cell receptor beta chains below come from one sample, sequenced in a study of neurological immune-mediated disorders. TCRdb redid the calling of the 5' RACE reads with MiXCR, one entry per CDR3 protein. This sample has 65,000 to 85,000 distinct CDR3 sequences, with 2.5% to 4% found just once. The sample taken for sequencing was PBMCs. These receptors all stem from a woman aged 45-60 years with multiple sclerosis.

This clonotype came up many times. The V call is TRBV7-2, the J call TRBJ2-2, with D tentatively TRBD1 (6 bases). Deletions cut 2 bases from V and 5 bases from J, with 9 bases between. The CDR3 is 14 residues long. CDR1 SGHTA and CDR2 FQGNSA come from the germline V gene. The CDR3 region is CASSLYDRTGELFF. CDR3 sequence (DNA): TGTGCCAGCAGCTTATATGACAGGACCGGGGAGCTGTTTTTT.

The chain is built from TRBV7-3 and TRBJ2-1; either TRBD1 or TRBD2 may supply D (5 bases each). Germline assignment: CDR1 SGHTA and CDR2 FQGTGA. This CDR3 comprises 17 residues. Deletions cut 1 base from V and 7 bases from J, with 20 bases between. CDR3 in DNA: TGTGCCAGCAGCTTAATGGCCGGACTGGGGACGATGAATGAGCAGTTCTTC. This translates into CASSLMAGLGTMNEQFF.

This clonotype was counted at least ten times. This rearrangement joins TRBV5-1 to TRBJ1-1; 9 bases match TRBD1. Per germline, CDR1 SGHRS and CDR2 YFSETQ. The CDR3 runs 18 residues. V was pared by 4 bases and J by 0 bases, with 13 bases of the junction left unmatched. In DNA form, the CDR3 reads TGCGCCAGCAGCCATGAGAGGGGACAGGGTCTAATGAACACTGAAGCTTTCTTT. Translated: CASSHERGQGLMNTEAFF.

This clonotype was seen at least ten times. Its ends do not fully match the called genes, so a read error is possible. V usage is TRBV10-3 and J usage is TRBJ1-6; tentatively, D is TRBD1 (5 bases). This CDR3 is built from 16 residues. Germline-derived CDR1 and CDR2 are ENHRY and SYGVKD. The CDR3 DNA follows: TGTGCCATCAGGGGGATCCGGGACTCCAATAATTCACCCCTCCACTTT. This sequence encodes CAIRGIRDSNNSPLHF.

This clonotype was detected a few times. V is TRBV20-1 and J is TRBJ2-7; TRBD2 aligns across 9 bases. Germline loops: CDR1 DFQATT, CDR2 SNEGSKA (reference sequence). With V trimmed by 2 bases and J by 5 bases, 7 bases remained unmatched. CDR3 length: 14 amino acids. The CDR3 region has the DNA TGCAGTGCTAGATGGCGGGAGGGCCGAAACGAGCAGTACTTC. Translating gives CSARWREGRNEQYF.

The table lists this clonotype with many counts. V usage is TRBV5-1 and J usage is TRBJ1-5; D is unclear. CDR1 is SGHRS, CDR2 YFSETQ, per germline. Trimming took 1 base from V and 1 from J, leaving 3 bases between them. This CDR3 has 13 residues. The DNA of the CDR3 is TGCGCCAGCAGCTTGACCAGCAATCAGCCCCAGCATTTT. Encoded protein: CASSLTSNQPQHF.

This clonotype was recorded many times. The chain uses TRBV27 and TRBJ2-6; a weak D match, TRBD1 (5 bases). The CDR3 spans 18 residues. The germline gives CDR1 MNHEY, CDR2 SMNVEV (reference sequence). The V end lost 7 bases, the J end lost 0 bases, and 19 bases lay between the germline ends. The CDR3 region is CASTPWQGANSGANVLTF. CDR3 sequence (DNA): TGTGCCAGCACCCCATGGCAGGGCGCCAACTCTGGGGCCAACGTCCTGACTTTC.

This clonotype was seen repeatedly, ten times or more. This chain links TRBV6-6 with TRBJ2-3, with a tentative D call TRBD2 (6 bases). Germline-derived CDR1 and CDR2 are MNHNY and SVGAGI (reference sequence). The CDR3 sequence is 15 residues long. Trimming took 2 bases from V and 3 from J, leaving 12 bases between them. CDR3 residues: CASSYGGFSTDTQYF. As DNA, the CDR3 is TGTGCCAGCAGTTACGGGGGGTTCTCTACAGATACGCAGTATTTT.

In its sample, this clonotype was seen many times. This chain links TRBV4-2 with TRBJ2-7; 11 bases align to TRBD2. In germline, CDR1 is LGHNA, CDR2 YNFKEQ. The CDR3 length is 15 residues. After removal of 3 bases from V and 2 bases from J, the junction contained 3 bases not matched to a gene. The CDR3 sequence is CASSQGLAAPYEQYF. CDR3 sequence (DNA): TGTGCCAGCAGCCAGGGACTAGCGGCCCCCTACGAGCAGTACTTC.

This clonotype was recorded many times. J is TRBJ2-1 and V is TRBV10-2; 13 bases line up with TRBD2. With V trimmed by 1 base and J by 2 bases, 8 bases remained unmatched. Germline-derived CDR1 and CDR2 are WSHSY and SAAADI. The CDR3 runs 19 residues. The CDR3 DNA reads TGCGCCAGCAGTGAGTTCGGAACTAGCGGGGGGGCCGCCTACAATGAGCAGTTCTTC. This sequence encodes CASSEFGTSGGAAYNEQFF.

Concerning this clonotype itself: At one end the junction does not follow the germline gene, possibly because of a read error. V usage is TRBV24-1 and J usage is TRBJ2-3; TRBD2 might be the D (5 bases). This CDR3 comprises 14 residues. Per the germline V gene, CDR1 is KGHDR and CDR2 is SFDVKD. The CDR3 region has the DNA TGTGTCACCAGTGAGGAGCGGCGCACAGATACGCAGTATTTT. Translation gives CVTSEERRTDTQYF.

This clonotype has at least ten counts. The CDR3 region is CASSQPGTGREYF. The CDR3, as DNA: TGTGCCAGCAGCCAACCTGGGACAGGACGCGAGTATTTT. The V gene is TRBV14, the J gene TRBJ2-3, with 8 bases aligning to TRBD1. Germline CDR1 reads SGHDN; CDR2 reads FVKESK. The CDR3 consists of 13 residues. With 2 bases clipped from V and 13 bases from J, the junction kept 8 bases outside the gene matches. Full variable domain (outside the CDR3, taken from reference TRBV14 and TRBJ2-3): EAGVTQFPSHSVIEKGQTVTLRCDPISGHDNLYWYRRVMGKEIKFLLHFVKESKQDESGMPNNRFLAERTGGTYSTLKVQPAELEDSGVYFCASSQPGTGREYFGPGTRLTVL.

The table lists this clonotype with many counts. The CDR3 region is CASSLTGARGRTDTQYF. The CDR3 bases are TGTGCCAGCAGCTTAACGGGTGCGAGAGGTCGGACAGATACGCAGTATTTT. V is TRBV7-3 and J is TRBJ2-3; D call uncertain. The CDR3 runs to 17 residues. The V gene lost 0 bases and the J gene lost 3 bases, with 16 bases spanning the gap. CDR1 and CDR2 (germline): SGHTA, FQGTGA.

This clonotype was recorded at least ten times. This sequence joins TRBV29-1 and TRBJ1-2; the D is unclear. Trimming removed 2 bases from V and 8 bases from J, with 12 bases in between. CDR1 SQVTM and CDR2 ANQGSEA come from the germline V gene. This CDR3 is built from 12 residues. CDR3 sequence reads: CSVEWRELGYTF. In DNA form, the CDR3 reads TGCAGCGTTGAATGGAGGGAGCTCGGCTACACCTTC. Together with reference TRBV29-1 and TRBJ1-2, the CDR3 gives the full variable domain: SAVISQKPSRDICQRGTSLTIQCQVDSQVTMMFWYRQQPGQSLTLIATANQGSEATYESGFVIDKFPISRPNLTFSTLTVSNMSPEDSSIYLCSVEWRELGYTFGSGTRLTVV.

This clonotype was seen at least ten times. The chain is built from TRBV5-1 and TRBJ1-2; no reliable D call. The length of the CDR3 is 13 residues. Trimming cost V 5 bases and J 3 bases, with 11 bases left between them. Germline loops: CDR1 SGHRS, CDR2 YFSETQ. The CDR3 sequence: CASRIQRHYGYTF. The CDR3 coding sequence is TGCGCCAGCAGGATACAGAGACACTATGGCTACACCTTC.

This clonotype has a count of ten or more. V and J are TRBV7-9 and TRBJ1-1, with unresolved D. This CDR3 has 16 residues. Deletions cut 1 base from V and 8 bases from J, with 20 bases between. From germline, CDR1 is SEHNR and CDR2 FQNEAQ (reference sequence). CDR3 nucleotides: TGTGCCAGCAGCTTAGATTCTCGTATCATGGCGTCGGAAGCTTTCTTT. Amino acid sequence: CASSLDSRIMASEAFF.

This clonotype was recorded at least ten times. The CDR3 coding sequence is TGCGCCAGCAGCCGCTCTACTACAGATACGCAGTATTTT. It translates to CASSRSTTDTQYF. The chain combines TRBV4-3 with TRBJ2-3, with D uncertain. The CDR3 has 13 residues. Trimming pared 4 bases from V and 3 bases from J, leaving 8 bases between. The V gene's germline CDR1 is LGHNA and CDR2 YSLEER.

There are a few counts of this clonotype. CDR3 residues: CASSFEDRGINQPQHF. The CDR3 DNA reads as TGTGCCAGCAGCTTTGAGGACAGGGGGATCAATCAGCCCCAGCATTTT. V is TRBV7-7 and J is TRBJ1-5; 10 positions match TRBD1. The germline V gene has CDR1 SSHAT and CDR2 FNYEAQ (reference sequence). This CDR3 comprises 16 residues. The V segment lost 3 bases and the J segment 3 bases; nucleotides outside the gene matches: 5.

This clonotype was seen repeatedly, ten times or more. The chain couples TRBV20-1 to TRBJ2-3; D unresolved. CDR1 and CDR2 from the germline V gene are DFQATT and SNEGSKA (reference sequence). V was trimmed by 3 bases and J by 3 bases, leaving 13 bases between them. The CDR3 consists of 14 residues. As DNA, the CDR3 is TGCAGTGCTAGTGGTCTAGTAGGGACAGATACGCAGTATTTT. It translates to CSASGLVGTDTQYF.

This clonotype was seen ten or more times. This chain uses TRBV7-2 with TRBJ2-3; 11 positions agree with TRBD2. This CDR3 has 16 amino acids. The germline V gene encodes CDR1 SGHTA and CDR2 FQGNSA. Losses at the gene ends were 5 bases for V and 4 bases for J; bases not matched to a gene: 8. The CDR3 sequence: CASSILGLAVADTQYF. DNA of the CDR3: TGTGCCAGCAGCATCCTGGGACTAGCGGTTGCAGATACGCAGTATTTT.

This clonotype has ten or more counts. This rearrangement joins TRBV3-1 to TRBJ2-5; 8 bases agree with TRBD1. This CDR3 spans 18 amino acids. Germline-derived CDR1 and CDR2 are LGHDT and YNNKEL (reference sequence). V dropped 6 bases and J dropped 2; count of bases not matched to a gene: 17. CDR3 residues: CASSLRNLDREVQETQYF. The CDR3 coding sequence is TGTGCCAGCAGTCTCCGAAACCTGGACAGGGAGGTTCAAGAGACCCAGTACTTC.

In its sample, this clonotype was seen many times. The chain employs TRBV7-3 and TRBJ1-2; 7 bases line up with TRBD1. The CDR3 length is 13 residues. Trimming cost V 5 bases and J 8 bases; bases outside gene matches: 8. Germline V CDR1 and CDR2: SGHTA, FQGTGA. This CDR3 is CASSPDRDAGYTF. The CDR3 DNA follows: TGTGCCAGCAGCCCAGACAGGGACGCGGGCTACACCTTC.

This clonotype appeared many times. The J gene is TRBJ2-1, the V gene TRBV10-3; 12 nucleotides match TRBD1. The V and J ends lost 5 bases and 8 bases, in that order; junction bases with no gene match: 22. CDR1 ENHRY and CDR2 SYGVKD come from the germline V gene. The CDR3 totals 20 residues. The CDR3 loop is CAISKTYIPGQGALIYEQFF. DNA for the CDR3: TGTGCCATCAGTAAAACTTACATCCCGGGACAGGGGGCACTAATCTATGAGCAGTTCTTC.

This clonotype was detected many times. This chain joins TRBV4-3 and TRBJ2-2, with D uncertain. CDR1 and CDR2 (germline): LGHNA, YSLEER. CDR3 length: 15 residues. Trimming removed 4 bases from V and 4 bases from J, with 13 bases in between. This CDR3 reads CASSLTYQRTGELFF. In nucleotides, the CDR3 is TGCGCCAGCAGCCTAACCTATCAACGCACCGGGGAGCTGTTTTTT.

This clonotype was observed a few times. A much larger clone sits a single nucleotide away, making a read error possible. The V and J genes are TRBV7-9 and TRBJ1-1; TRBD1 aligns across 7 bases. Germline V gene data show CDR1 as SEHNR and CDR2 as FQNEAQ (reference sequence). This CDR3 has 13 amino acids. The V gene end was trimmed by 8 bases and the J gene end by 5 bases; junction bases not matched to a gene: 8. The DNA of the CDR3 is TGTGCCAGCGGAGAGAAGGGGGCTACTGAAGCTTTCTTT. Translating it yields CASGEKGATEAFF.

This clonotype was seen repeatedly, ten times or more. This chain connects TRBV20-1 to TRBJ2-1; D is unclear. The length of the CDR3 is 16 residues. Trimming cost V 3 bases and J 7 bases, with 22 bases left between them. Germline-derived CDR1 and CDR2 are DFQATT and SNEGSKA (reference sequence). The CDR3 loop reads CSARLPGLRVRNEQFF. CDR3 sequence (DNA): TGCAGTGCTAGGCTGCCGGGCCTTAGGGTTAGGAATGAGCAGTTCTTC.

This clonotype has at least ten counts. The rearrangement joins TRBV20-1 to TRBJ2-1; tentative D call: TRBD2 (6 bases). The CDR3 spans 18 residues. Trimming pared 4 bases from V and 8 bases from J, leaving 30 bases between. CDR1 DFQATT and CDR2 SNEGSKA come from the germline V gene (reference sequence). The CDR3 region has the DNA TGCAGTGCTACCGGACTGGGCCGGGGGACGACCCCACATGATGAGCAGTTCTTC. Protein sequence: CSATGLGRGTTPHDEQFF.

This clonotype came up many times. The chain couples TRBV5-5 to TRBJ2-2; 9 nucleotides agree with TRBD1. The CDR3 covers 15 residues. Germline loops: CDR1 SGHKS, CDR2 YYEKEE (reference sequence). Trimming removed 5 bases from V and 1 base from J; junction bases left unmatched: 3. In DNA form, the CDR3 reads TGTGCCAGCAGTTGGACAGGGGAGAACACCGGGGAGCTGTTTTTT. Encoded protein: CASSWTGENTGELFF. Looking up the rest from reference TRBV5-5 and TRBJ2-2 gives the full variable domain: DAGVTQSPTHLIKTRGQQVTLRCSPISGHKSVSWYQQVLGQGPQFIFQYYEKEERGRGNFPDRFSARQFPNYSSELNVNALLLGDSALYLCASSWTGENTGELFFGEGSRLTVL.

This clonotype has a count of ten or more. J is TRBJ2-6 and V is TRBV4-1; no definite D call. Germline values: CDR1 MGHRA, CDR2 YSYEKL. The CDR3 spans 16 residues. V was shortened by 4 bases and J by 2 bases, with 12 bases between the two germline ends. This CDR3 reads CASSPARSTGANVLTF. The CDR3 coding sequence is TGCGCCAGCAGCCCAGCCCGGAGCACTGGGGCCAACGTCCTGACTTTC.

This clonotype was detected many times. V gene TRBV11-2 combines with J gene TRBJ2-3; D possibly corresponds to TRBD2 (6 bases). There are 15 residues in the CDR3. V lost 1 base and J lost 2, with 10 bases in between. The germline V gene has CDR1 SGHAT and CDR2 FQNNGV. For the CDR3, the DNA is TGTGCCAGCAGCTTAGGGGGGGTTGTCACAGATACGCAGTATTTT. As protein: CASSLGGVVTDTQYF.